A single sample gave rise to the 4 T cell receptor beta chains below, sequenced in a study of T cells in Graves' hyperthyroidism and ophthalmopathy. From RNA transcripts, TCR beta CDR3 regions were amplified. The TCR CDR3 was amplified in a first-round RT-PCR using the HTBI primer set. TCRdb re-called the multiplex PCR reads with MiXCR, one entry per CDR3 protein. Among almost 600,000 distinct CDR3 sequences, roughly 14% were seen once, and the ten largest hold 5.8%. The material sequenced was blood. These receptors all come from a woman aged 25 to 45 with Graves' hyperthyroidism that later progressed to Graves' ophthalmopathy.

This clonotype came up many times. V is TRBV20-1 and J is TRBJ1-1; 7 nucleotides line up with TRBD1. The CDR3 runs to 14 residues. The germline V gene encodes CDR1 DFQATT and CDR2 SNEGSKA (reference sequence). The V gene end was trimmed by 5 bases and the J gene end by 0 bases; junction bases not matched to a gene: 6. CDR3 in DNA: TGCAGTGCTTTACATACAGGGGTGAACACTGAAGCTTTCTTT. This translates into CSALHTGVNTEAFF.

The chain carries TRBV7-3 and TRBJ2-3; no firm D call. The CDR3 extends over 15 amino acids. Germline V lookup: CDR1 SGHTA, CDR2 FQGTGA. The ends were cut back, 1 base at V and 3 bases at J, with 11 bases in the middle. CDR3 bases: TGTGCCAGCAGCTTAAGGCCCCTAGGAACAGATACGCAGTATTTT. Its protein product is CASSLRPLGTDTQYF.

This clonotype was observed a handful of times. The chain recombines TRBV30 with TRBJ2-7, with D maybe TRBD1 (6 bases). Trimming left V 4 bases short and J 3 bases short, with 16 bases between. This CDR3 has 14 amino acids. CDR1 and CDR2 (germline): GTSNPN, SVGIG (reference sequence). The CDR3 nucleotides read TGTGCCTGGACAGGGGCAGGGGTCTTCTACGAGCAGTACTTC. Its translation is CAWTGAGVFYEQYF.

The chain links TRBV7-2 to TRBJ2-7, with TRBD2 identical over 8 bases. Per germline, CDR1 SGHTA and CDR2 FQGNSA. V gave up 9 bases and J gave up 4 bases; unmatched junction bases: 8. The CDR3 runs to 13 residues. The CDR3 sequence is CASRAGAAYEQYF. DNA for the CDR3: TGTGCCAGTAGAGCGGGAGCGGCTTACGAGCAGTACTTC. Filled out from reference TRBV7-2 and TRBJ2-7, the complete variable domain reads GAGVSQSPSNKVTEKGKDVELRCDPISGHTALYWYRQSLGQGLEFLIYFQGNSAPDKSGLPSDRFSAERTGGSVSTLTIQRTQQEDSAVYLCASRAGAAYEQYFGPGTRLTVT.